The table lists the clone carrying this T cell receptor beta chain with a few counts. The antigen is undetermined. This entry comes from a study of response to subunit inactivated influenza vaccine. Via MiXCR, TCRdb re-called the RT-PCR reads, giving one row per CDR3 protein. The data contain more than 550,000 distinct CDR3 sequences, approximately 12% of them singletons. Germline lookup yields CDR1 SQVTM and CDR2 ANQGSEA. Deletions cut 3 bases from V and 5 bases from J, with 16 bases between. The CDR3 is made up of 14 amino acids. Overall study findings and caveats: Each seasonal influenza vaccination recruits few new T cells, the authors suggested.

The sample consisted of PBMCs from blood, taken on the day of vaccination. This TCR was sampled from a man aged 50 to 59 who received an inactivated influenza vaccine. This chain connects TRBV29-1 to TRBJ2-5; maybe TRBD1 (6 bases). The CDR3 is CSVDPHRVGETQYF. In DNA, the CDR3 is TGCAGCGTTGATCCTCACAGGGTTGGGGAGACCCAGTACTTC.